The clone carrying this T cell receptor (beta chain) was detected once. This specimen comes from a study of blood T cell repertoires in COVID-19. Study overall: Italy, Spain and the United States were the sources of the convalescent and acute COVID-19 samples. PBMCs, B-cell-depleted T cells, or T cells were the source of the cDNA or gDNA that made up the material.

This CDR3 is 15 amino acids long. Losses at the gene ends were 0 bases for V and 5 bases for J; bases not matched to a gene: 4. Germline values: CDR1 LNHNV, CDR2 YYDKDF (reference sequence). As handled by the study authors: Reference gene primer amplification gave nucleated cell count estimates. Profiling relied on immunoSEQ multiplex PCR, and the TCRdb table lists in-frame clones only, not all of them. V and J calls and clone size are as listed in that table; D and trimming were resolved from the DNA. The table has roughly 140,000 clones, around 86% seen once. This chain uses TRBV15 with TRBJ2-3; TRBD2 matches 8 bases. The sequencing input was peripheral blood. This receptor was obtained from a human donor in a cohort sampled during active COVID-19. The CDR3 region has the DNA TGTGCCACCAGCAGAGATAGCGGGACTGAAGATACGCAGTATTTT. It encodes CATSRDSGTEDTQYF. The whole variable domain, filled in from reference TRBV15 and TRBJ2-3, reads DAMVIQNPRYQVTQFGKPVTLSCSQTLNHNVMYWYQQKSSQAPKLLFHYYDKDFNNEADTPDNFQSRRPNTSFCFLDIRSPGLGDTAMYLCATSRDSGTEDTQYFGPGTRLTVL.